A selection of T cell receptor beta chains follows, all from one sample in a study of blood T cells in healthy people across ages. TCRdb re-analysed the 5' RACE reads in MiXCR, keeping a single row per CDR3 protein. The sample gives 1,800,000 or so distinct CDR3 sequences, roughly two fifths of which show up once; approximately 22% is in the top ten. The sequenced material came from blood. These receptors came from a human donor in good health. The CDR3 runs from the conserved cysteine through the conserved F or W. Fields, in order: CDR3 protein, D gene, V gene, J gene. The D gene is left open where the match is weak.

cdr3_aa: CASSSARPEAFF
d_call: .
v_call: TRBV6-6
j_call: TRBJ1-1

cdr3_aa: CAISVGQGPVIYGYTF
d_call: .
v_call: TRBV10-3
j_call: TRBJ1-2

cdr3_aa: CASSPAGGGFYNEQFF
d_call: TRBD2
v_call: TRBV6-6
j_call: TRBJ2-1

cdr3_aa: CAISGGDRAGANVLTF
d_call: TRBD1
v_call: TRBV10-3
j_call: TRBJ2-6

cdr3_aa: CSASGTGQFYTEAFF
d_call: .
v_call: TRBV20-1
j_call: TRBJ1-1

cdr3_aa: CSVGQGALDTEAFF
d_call: TRBD1
v_call: TRBV29-1
j_call: TRBJ1-1

cdr3_aa: CASSPTGLLLNEQFF
d_call: .
v_call: TRBV4-2
j_call: TRBJ2-1

cdr3_aa: CASRGTGQSNQPQHF
d_call: TRBD1
v_call: TRBV6-5
j_call: TRBJ1-5

cdr3_aa: CATTVGGTETQYF
d_call: TRBD2
v_call: TRBV6-5
j_call: TRBJ2-5

cdr3_aa: CASSVVGGGANEQFF
d_call: TRBD2
v_call: TRBV9
j_call: TRBJ2-1

cdr3_aa: CASSPHLWDNNEKLFF
d_call: .
v_call: TRBV4-1
j_call: TRBJ1-4

cdr3_aa: CASSHRTGGVSEQFF
d_call: TRBD1
v_call: TRBV12-3/TRBV12-4
j_call: TRBJ2-1

cdr3_aa: CSARSPSSYNSPLHF
d_call: .
v_call: TRBV20-1
j_call: TRBJ1-6

cdr3_aa: CSAPGTSGSEYNEQFF
d_call: TRBD2
v_call: TRBV20-1
j_call: TRBJ2-1

cdr3_aa: CASSSYSGQMSSYNEQFF
d_call: .
v_call: TRBV28
j_call: TRBJ2-1

cdr3_aa: CATSEDTYLGANVLTF
d_call: .
v_call: TRBV24-1
j_call: TRBJ2-6

cdr3_aa: CSANKGASYEQYF
d_call: TRBD1
v_call: TRBV20-1
j_call: TRBJ2-7

cdr3_aa: CASRNLQGAYEQYF
d_call: TRBD1
v_call: TRBV5-1
j_call: TRBJ2-7

cdr3_aa: CASSNRDIGFYEQYF
d_call: .
v_call: TRBV7-9
j_call: .

cdr3_aa: CASSIAGGGFSNQPQHF
d_call: .
v_call: TRBV19
j_call: TRBJ1-5

cdr3_aa: CASSLIGGPNEQFF
d_call: .
v_call: TRBV7-3
j_call: TRBJ2-1

cdr3_aa: CASAGPDREGSTDTQYF
d_call: .
v_call: TRBV10-3
j_call: TRBJ2-3

cdr3_aa: CASSLSSTGELFF
d_call: .
v_call: TRBV12-3/TRBV12-4
j_call: TRBJ2-2

cdr3_aa: CASSQYQVGDLYGYTF
d_call: .
v_call: TRBV3-1
j_call: TRBJ1-2

cdr3_aa: CASSSTSGDYYEQYF
d_call: TRBD2
v_call: TRBV7-9
j_call: TRBJ2-7

cdr3_aa: CASSPLSGGASADTGELFF
d_call: TRBD2
v_call: TRBV6-2/TRBV6-3
j_call: TRBJ2-2

cdr3_aa: CASSFAGLTEQYF
d_call: .
v_call: TRBV7-2
j_call: .

cdr3_aa: CASSEYRTQFF
d_call: .
v_call: TRBV3-1
j_call: TRBJ2-1

cdr3_aa: CASSQGQVPQYGYTF
d_call: TRBD1
v_call: TRBV9
j_call: TRBJ1-2

cdr3_aa: CASSYSRAGETQYF
d_call: .
v_call: TRBV6-2/TRBV6-3
j_call: TRBJ2-5

cdr3_aa: CASTVKLLNTEAFF
d_call: .
v_call: TRBV2
j_call: TRBJ1-1

cdr3_aa: CASSLLGSQNTEAFF
d_call: .
v_call: TRBV5-1
j_call: TRBJ1-1

cdr3_aa: CASSQQGGNEKQFF
d_call: .
v_call: TRBV4-2
j_call: TRBJ1-4

cdr3_aa: CASSSGELGKGYTF
d_call: .
v_call: TRBV27
j_call: TRBJ1-2

cdr3_aa: CSASPSVHHGYTF
d_call: .
v_call: TRBV20-1
j_call: TRBJ1-2

cdr3_aa: CASSRDAFSGANVLTF
d_call: .
v_call: TRBV6-5
j_call: TRBJ2-6

cdr3_aa: CASRPGPNQPQHF
d_call: .
v_call: TRBV7-9
j_call: TRBJ1-5

cdr3_aa: CASSYRQSHGYTF
d_call: .
v_call: TRBV6-2/TRBV6-3
j_call: TRBJ1-2

cdr3_aa: CASSELGSGADEQYF
d_call: .
v_call: TRBV2
j_call: .

cdr3_aa: CSARPLDTQYF
d_call: .
v_call: TRBV20-1
j_call: TRBJ2-3

cdr3_aa: CASNNGGFASYEQYF
d_call: .
v_call: TRBV12-3/TRBV12-4
j_call: TRBJ2-7

cdr3_aa: CASSYRGGEAFF
d_call: .
v_call: TRBV6-5
j_call: TRBJ1-1

cdr3_aa: CASSLVRGGGYEQYF
d_call: TRBD2
v_call: TRBV7-2
j_call: TRBJ2-7

cdr3_aa: CASSQEPTRAPGVGYTF
d_call: .
v_call: TRBV4-1
j_call: TRBJ1-2

cdr3_aa: CSTFPVAYSPLHF
d_call: .
v_call: TRBV20-1
j_call: TRBJ1-6

cdr3_aa: CASSEWTILQPQHF
d_call: .
v_call: TRBV2
j_call: TRBJ1-5

cdr3_aa: CASSQDFRGAGYGYTF
d_call: .
v_call: TRBV4-2
j_call: TRBJ1-2

cdr3_aa: CASSQENMGNQPQHF
d_call: .
v_call: TRBV4-1
j_call: TRBJ1-5

cdr3_aa: CASSGAMVGDTQYF
d_call: .
v_call: TRBV9
j_call: TRBJ2-3

cdr3_aa: CASSLGSAGYYSYEQYF
d_call: .
v_call: TRBV7-9
j_call: TRBJ2-7

cdr3_aa: CSAAGLRNTGELFF
d_call: .
v_call: TRBV20-1
j_call: TRBJ2-2

cdr3_aa: CSAREDRAAETQYF
d_call: TRBD1
v_call: TRBV20-1
j_call: TRBJ2-5

cdr3_aa: CASSLGQGAYTF
d_call: TRBD1
v_call: TRBV12-3/TRBV12-4
j_call: TRBJ1-2

cdr3_aa: CASSSYRDRNTEAFF
d_call: TRBD1
v_call: TRBV5-1
j_call: TRBJ1-1